Below are 24 T cell receptor beta chains sequenced from a single sample in a study of blood T cell repertoires in COVID-19. TCRdb's copy holds only in-frame clones and misses some; the assay was immunoSEQ multiplex PCR. The profile shows roughly 250,000 clones, approximately 89% of them singletons. Specimen: PBMCs or T cells enriched from blood (not recorded which). These receptors were collected from a woman between 40 and 55 years old who had been exposed to COVID-19.

The CDR3 DNA reads TGTGCCAGCAGCCAGACCCCTAGCGGGAGTTTCTCCTACAATGAGCAGTTCTTC. Amino acid sequence: CASSQTPSGSFSYNEQFF. The V and J genes are TRBV3-1 (or the pseudogene TRBV3-2) and TRBJ2-1, with 10 bases lining up with TRBD2. Losses at the gene ends were 3 bases for V and 0 bases for J; bases not matched to a gene: 8. The germline V gene has CDR1 LGHDT and CDR2 YNNKEL (reference sequence). The CDR3 sequence is 18 residues long.

The chain couples TRBV12-3 or TRBV12-4 to TRBJ1-5; D is unclear. The CDR3 has 13 amino acids. Trimming shortened V by 3 bases and J by 1 base, and 4 bases separated the two germline ends. Written as DNA, the CDR3 is TGTGCCAGCAGTTTGTCAAGCAATCAGCCCCAGCATTTT. It codes for CASSLSSNQPQHF.

The sample holds one count of this clone. A read error may produce the germline difference seen at one junction end. The rearrangement links TRBV5-1 to TRBJ1-2, with 10 bases identical to TRBD1. The length of the CDR3 is 14 residues. CDR1 and CDR2 from the germline V gene are SGHRS and YFSETQ. CDR3 sequence reads: CASSPGQGYYGYTF. For the CDR3, the DNA is TGTGCCAGCAGCCCGGGACAGGGGTACTATGGCTACACCTTC.

The J gene is TRBJ2-1, the V gene TRBV29-1; D is unresolved. The germline V gene has CDR1 SQVTM and CDR2 ANQGSEA. Trimming pared 1 base from V and 14 bases from J, leaving 3 bases between. The CDR3 covers 8 residues. The CDR3 here is CSVEGEFF. CDR3 DNA: TGCAGCGTTGAAGGAGAGTTCTTC.

The chain employs TRBV28 and TRBJ1-1; TRBD1 is a possible D gene (6 bases). Germline assignment: CDR1 MDHEN and CDR2 SYDVKM. The CDR3 is 15 amino acids. V gave up 5 bases and J gave up 1 base, with 14 bases separating them. CDR3 nucleotides: TGTGCCAGCAGTCCCCCGGGACACCCGAACACTGAAGCTTTCTTT. Its protein is CASSPPGHPNTEAFF.

This clone showed up just once. V and J are TRBV3-1 (or the pseudogene TRBV3-2) and TRBJ2-3, with no clear D. Trimming left V 2 bases short and J 4 bases short, with 4 bases between. The length of the CDR3 is 12 residues. Per germline, CDR1 LGHDT and CDR2 YNNKEL (reference sequence). The CDR3 is CASSQRADTQYF. DNA for the CDR3: TGTGCCAGCAGCCAACGTGCAGATACGCAGTATTTT.

J is TRBJ2-1 and V is TRBV28, with 10 bases matching TRBD1. V dropped 5 bases and J dropped 5; count of bases not matched to a gene: 9. Germline-derived CDR1 and CDR2 are MDHEN and SYDVKM. There are 16 residues in the CDR3. The CDR3 region has the DNA TGTGCCAGCAGTCTGACCCAGGGGACAGGGGACAATGAGCAGTTCTTC. Amino acid sequence: CASSLTQGTGDNEQFF.

V is TRBV7-8 and J is TRBJ1-1, with unresolved D. In germline, CDR1 is SGHVS, CDR2 FQNEAQ. The CDR3 length is 14 residues. The V and J ends lost 4 bases and 4 bases respectively, with 13 bases between them. CDR3 region: CASSSLVEGTEAFF. The CDR3 nucleotides are TGTGCCAGCAGCTCCCTGGTGGAGGGCACTGAAGCTTTCTTT.

The chain carries TRBV19 and TRBJ1-5; D may be TRBD1 (6 bases). CDR1 LNHDA and CDR2 SQIVND come from the germline V gene (reference sequence). The V end was cut by 7 bases, the J end by 3 bases, with 10 bases between. The CDR3 consists of 13 residues. The CDR3 loop reads CASKQGINQPQHF. The CDR3, as DNA: TGTGCCAGTAAACAGGGAATCAATCAGCCCCAGCATTTT.

This chain connects TRBV4-2 to TRBJ1-1, with D maybe TRBD1 (6 bases). Germline V gene data show CDR1 as LGHNA and CDR2 as YNFKEQ. The V and J ends lost 6 bases and 3 bases respectively, with 20 bases between them. The CDR3 runs 16 residues. Written as DNA, the CDR3 is TGTGCCAGCAGTCGTACTTTAGGGGGTATAGACACTGAAGCTTTCTTT. This gives the protein CASSRTLGGIDTEAFF.

The chain has TRBV5-4 and TRBJ2-4; 8 bases map to TRBD1. The CDR3 loop spans 16 amino acids. Germline CDR1 and CDR2: SGHNT and YYREEE (reference sequence). V trimming: 4 bases; J trimming: 3 bases; junction bases outside the gene matches: 9. The DNA for the CDR3 is TGTGCCAGCAGCCCCGGACAGGGCATAAGCAAAAACATTCAGTACTTC. As protein: CASSPGQGISKNIQYF.

The genes are TRBV7-9 and TRBJ2-7; TRBD1 might be the D (6 bases). Germline V gene data show CDR1 as SEHNR and CDR2 as FQNEAQ (reference sequence). V lost 2 bases to trimming and J lost 3 bases, with 17 bases between them. The CDR3 is 16 amino acids. The CDR3 DNA follows: TGTGCCAGCAGCTTATTAGGCTCAGAGGGGGACTACGAGCAGTACGTC. Residues: CASSLLGSEGDYEQYV.

V gene TRBV5-1 combines with J gene TRBJ1-2; tentatively, D is TRBD1 (5 bases). The V gene lost 2 bases and the J gene lost 0 bases, with 5 bases spanning the gap. The CDR3 totals 13 residues. Germline loops: CDR1 SGHRS, CDR2 YFSETQ. The chain's CDR3 is CASSLQANYGYTF. The DNA for the CDR3 is TGCGCCAGCAGCTTACAGGCTAACTATGGCTACACCTTC.

The chain uses TRBV14 and TRBJ2-7; a possible D gene is TRBD2 (6 bases). Germline V CDR1 and CDR2: SGHDN, FVKESK. The V and J ends lost 1 base and 4 bases respectively, with 14 bases between them. CDR3 size: 15 residues. The CDR3 region has the DNA TGTGCCAGCAGCCAAGTCCTGCGGGGAATTTACGAGCAGTACTTC. It encodes CASSQVLRGIYEQYF.

The chain uses TRBV14 and TRBJ1-2, with TRBD1 identical over 8 bases. J gave up 2 bases and V 3 bases, and 5 bases lay outside the gene matches. The CDR3 extends over 15 amino acids. Germline CDR1 is SGHDN and CDR2 is FVKESK. The CDR3 DNA reads as TGTGCCAGCAGCCAGATTCAGGGGGCAAACTATGGCTACACCTTC. It specifies CASSQIQGANYGYTF.

V and J are TRBV4-3 and TRBJ1-2; TRBD1 matches at 9 bases. CDR3 length: 16 residues. Germline CDR1 LGHNA, CDR2 YSLEER. V lost 5 bases and J lost 5; bases outside the gene matches: 12. Written as DNA, the CDR3 is TGCGCCAGCAGCACAAGAAGACGGGACAGGGTATATGGCTACACCTTC. Protein: CASSTRRRDRVYGYTF.

The V gene is TRBV19, the J gene TRBJ1-5; TRBD1 aligns across 8 bases. CDR3 length equals 15 residues. V shed 5 bases, J shed 6 bases, and the junction held 9 bases outside the gene matches. CDR1 and CDR2 from the germline V gene are LNHDA and SQIVND (reference sequence). The CDR3: CASSADRAPGQPQHF. The CDR3 DNA is TGTGCCAGTAGTGCGGACAGGGCTCCGGGTCAGCCCCAGCATTTT.

The chain has TRBV7-2 and TRBJ2-7; 9 bases align to TRBD1. V shed 5 bases and J 4 bases; nucleotides not matched to a gene: 9. The CDR3 length is 15 residues. CDR1 is SGHTA and CDR2 is FQGNSA in the germline V gene. CDR3 DNA sequence: TGTGCCAGCAGCCTAGGGGACAGGGCGGCGTACGAGCAGTACTTC. Protein: CASSLGDRAAYEQYF.

The table lists this clone with a count of one. V and J are TRBV5-4 and TRBJ2-5, with D hard to call. Trimming cost V 4 bases and J 4 bases, with 11 bases left between them. The V gene's germline CDR1 is SGHNT and CDR2 YYREEE (reference sequence). The CDR3 extends over 13 amino acids. For the CDR3, the DNA is TGTGCCAGCAGCAAGAGTCAGGTAGAGACCCAGTACTTC. Its protein is CASSKSQVETQYF.

This chain joins TRBV6-5 and TRBJ1-1; tentatively, D is TRBD1 (5 bases). The germline V and J ends were trimmed by 2 bases and 0 bases, with 13 bases remaining between them. Per germline, CDR1 MNHEY and CDR2 SVGAGI. The CDR3 is made up of 16 amino acids. The CDR3: CASSYGAGGMNTEAFF. The CDR3 DNA is TGTGCCAGCAGTTACGGGGCCGGGGGGATGAACACTGAAGCTTTCTTT.

This clone was recorded a few times. The sample contains more than one DNA sequence encoding this CDR3. V gene TRBV7-8 combines with J gene TRBJ2-7; TRBD2 might be the D (5 bases). The V end was cut by 0 bases, the J end by 0 bases, with 15 bases between. The CDR3 is made up of 17 amino acids. CDR1 and CDR2 from the germline V gene are SGHVS and FQNEAQ. CDR3 DNA sequence: TGTGCCAGCAGCTTAGCGCCGGTAGCGCAGAGCTCCTACGAGCAGTACGTC. Its protein is CASSLAPVAQSSYEQYV.

This clone was counted a few times. This chain joins TRBV4-3 and TRBJ1-4, with 10 nucleotides matching TRBD1. Germline V gene lookup returns CDR1 LGHNA and CDR2 YSLEER. The length of the CDR3 is 15 residues. Trimming at V came to 0 bases and at J to 8 bases, leaving 3 bases not matched to a gene. The chain's CDR3 is CASSQDGTGAEKLFF. In nucleotides, the CDR3 is TGCGCCAGCAGCCAAGATGGGACAGGGGCAGAAAAACTGTTTTTT.

The chain uses TRBV25-1 and TRBJ1-5; D is unclear. The germline V gene encodes CDR1 MGHDK and CDR2 SYGVNS. The CDR3 spans 15 residues. V was pared by 4 bases and J by 6 bases, with 16 bases between. The CDR3 is CASSGPGSEGQPQHF. The DNA for the CDR3 is TGTGCCAGCAGTGGCCCTGGGAGTGAAGGTCAGCCCCAGCATTTT.

The V call is TRBV5-1, the J call TRBJ2-1; 12 bases map to TRBD1. V trimming: 0 bases; J trimming: 7 bases; junction bases outside the gene matches: 5. CDR1 and CDR2 (germline): SGHRS, YFSETQ. CDR3 size: 16 residues. The CDR3, as DNA: TGCGCCAGCAGCTTGGTAGGGACAGGGGGCCTAAATGAGCAGTTCTTC. Amino acid sequence: CASSLVGTGGLNEQFF.